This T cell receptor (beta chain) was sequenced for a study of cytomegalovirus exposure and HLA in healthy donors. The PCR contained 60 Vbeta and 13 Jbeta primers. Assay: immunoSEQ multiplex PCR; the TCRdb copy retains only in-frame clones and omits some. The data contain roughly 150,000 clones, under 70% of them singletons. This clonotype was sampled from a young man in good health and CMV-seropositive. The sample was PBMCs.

The CDR3 DNA sequence: TGTGCCAGCAGCGTAGGGGACAGGATCTCTGGAAACACCATATATTTT. Residues: CASSVGDRISGNTIYF. This chain joins TRBV9 and TRBJ1-3; the match to TRBD1 covers 8 bases. V was pared by 0 bases and J by 0 bases, with 2 bases of the junction left unmatched. The CDR3 sequence is 16 residues long. Per germline, CDR1 SGDLS and CDR2 YYNGEE.